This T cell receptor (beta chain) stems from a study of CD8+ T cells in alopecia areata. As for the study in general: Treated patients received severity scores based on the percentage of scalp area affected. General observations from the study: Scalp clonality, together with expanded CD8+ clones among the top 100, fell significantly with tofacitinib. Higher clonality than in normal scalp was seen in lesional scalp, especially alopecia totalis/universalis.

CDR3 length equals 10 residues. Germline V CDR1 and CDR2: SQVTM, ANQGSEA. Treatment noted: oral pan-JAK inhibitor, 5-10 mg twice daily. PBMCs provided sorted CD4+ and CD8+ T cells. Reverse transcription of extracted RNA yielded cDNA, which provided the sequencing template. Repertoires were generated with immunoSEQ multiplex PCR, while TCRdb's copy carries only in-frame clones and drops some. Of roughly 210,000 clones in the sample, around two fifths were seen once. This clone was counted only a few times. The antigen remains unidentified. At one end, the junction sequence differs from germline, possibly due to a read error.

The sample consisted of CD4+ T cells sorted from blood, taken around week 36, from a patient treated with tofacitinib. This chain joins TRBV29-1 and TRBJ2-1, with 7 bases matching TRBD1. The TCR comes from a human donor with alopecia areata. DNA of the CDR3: TGCAGCGTGAAGACAGGGTCGGGGCTCTTC. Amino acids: CSVKTGSGLF.